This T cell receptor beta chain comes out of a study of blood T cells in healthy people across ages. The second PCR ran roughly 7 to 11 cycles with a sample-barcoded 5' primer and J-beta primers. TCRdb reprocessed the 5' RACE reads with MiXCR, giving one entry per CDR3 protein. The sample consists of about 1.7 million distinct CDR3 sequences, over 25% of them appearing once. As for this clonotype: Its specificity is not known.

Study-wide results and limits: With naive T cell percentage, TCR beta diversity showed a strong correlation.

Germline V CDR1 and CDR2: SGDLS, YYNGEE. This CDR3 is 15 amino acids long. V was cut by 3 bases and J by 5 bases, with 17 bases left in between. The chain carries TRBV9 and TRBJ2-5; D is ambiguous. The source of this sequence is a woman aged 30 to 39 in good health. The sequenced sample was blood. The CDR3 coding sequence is TGTGCCAGCAGCGCATCTGGACCCCTACCGGAGACCCAGTACTTC. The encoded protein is CASSASGPLPETQYF.